This entry describes one TCR beta chain. This clonotype was observed many times. Its antigen has not been determined. The sample holds no much larger clone one base away, and base qualities are not on file. Library preparation employed 5' RACE. Sequencing relied on an Illumina HiSeq 2000. Template switching introduced a universal primer binding site; the final cDNA contained a unique molecular identifier, enabling accurate counting of TCR cDNA molecules. Specific primers in the conserved constant-segment region were used to synthesize first-strand cDNA for the TCR alpha and beta chains. To control for contamination, every cDNA library carried two barcodes: a SMART-Mk sample barcode plus Illumina barcodes. Two successive PCR steps introduced TruSeq adapter sequences along with Illumina sample barcodes. TCR alpha and beta cDNA libraries were sequenced on the Illumina HiSeq platform with custom primers. The paper's processing steps were these. MiGEC was used to process raw reads and extract unique molecular identifiers, and MiXCR was used to find CDR3 positions. For each individual, recombination models were inferred using an EM algorithm with the repgenHMM and IGoR tools. The analysis of shared clonotypes was done with the tcR package in R, with sharing normalized by the product of cloneset sizes. To study raw recombination free of thymic and clonal selection effects, out-of-frame nonproductive sequences were analyzed. Through fastp at Q25 and MiXCR, TCRdb rebuilt clones from the public reads, retaining in-frame beta chains. Identical CDR3 proteins give one entry, which carries the most common genes and DNA. These V and J calls derive from TCRdb rather than the authors' analysis. The sample table records about 520,000 distinct CDR3 sequences; approximately 22% of these occur just once. The ten largest clones add up to 0.8% to 1% of the sample.

Every donor in the study was a healthy Caucasian. Three pairs of female monozygotic twins, all aged roughly 18 to 29 years, made up the twin cohort. Positive isolation kits from Invitrogen were used to isolate CD4+ and CD8+ T cell populations. These data are taken from a study of identical twins (TCRdb year 2016). General notes on the study: TCR alpha and beta repertoires from monozygotic twins, unrelated adults of various ages and cord blood were deep-sequenced to test whether fetal clonotypes persist. Replicate twin experiments were performed at different times using different library preparation protocols to rule out contamination. On the study overall, not on this receptor specifically: Fewer insertions were carried by abundant cord blood beta clonotypes; a weaker similar trend was observed in young adult naive repertoires, while no such trend was observed in memory repertoires. Because the same donors could not be followed over many years, the conclusions relied on cross-sectional statistical analysis. In monozygotic twins, recombination models systematically underestimated out-of-frame TCR alpha sharing, but the models matched the sharing seen between unrelated individuals. Zero-insertion analyses could be partly confounded by invariant T cells such as MAIT and iNKT, though diverse VJ usage argued against such confounding for most clonotypes. A weaker excess of twin sharing was found in beta out-of-frame sequences because the signal-to-noise ratio was lowered by fewer shared sequences. Compared with coincidental sharing between unrelated individuals, out-of-frame TCR alpha sequences shared between twins had an excess of sequences with low generation probability.

From a lookup of the germline V gene, CDR1 and CDR2 are SGHTA and FQGNSA. V is reduced by 6 bases and J by 0 bases, leaving a spacing of 6 bases between them. The CDR3 holds 13 amino acids from the cysteine to the phenylalanine. CDR3 DNA is the only sequence kept; it has 39 bases, read in frame from the first base. This same sample was also part of a study on T cells expressing NK-cell markers. The second paper further reports: In sorted CD3+CD56+NKG2C+, CD3+CD56+NKG2C- and CD3+CD56-NKG2C+ T-cell subsets from about 8 donors, TCR beta-chain repertoires were profiled. Among the eight sequenced donors, only one was HCMV-seronegative, while the other seven were HCMV-seropositive. To restrict sorting to alphabetaTCR-expressing T cells, an anti-gammadeltaTCR antibody was added in several experiments. In roughly six donors, the dominant CD3+CD56+NKG2C+ clonotypes were among the top 10 CD8+ clonotypes and accounted for about 1.0-7.5% of CD8+ T cells. Those dominant clonotypes were again the most abundant among CD3+CD56-NKG2C+ cells in a handful of donors, at roughly 25-60.1%. It remained unclear whether the expanded NKG2C-expressing T cell clones were specific for HCMV antigens. The eight sequenced donors were randomly selected healthy volunteers, three men and five women. A commercial ELISA kit detecting HCMV-specific IgG in serum was used to determine HCMV serostatus. MIGEC was used to demultiplex reads and group reads by UMI, and MiTCR was used to assemble and quantify clonotypes. To remove erroneous sequences, TCR cDNA sequences were retained only when supported by two or more reads. Downstream repertoire analysis used the tcR package, and clonotypes were matched across fractions by CDR3 nucleotide sequence plus V segment. VDJmatch was used to annotate antigen specificity against VDJdb, with one amino acid substitution in CDR3 permitted.

Sequencing was done on a sample of CD4+ T cells sorted from blood. The chain was built from TRBV7-2 and TRBJ2-1; no D gene is confidently identified. The sequence came from a woman aged 18-30 years in good health. The encoded CDR3 is CASSPSSYNEQFF. The DNA reads as follows: TGTGCCAGCAGTCCGAGCTCCTACAATGAGCAGTTCTTC.